This T cell receptor beta chain was documented in a study of early stage breast cancer tumors. CDR1 is MNHEY, CDR2 SVGAGI, per germline. V was shortened by 2 bases and J by 0 bases, with 11 bases between the two germline ends. The CDR3 is made up of 15 amino acids. Profiled with immunoSEQ multiplex PCR; TCRdb holds only in-frame clones, not every one. The sample includes tens of thousands of clones, about 93% of them seen just once. Sequencing was carried out using blood. The receptor was derived from a person aged 65-85 years with breast cancer. This rearrangement joins TRBV6-5 to TRBJ2-7; tentatively, D is TRBD2 (5 bases). The CDR3 region has the DNA TGTGCCAGCAGTTACCGTAGAGGGATCTCCTACGAGCAGTACTTC. It specifies CASSYRRGISYEQYF.